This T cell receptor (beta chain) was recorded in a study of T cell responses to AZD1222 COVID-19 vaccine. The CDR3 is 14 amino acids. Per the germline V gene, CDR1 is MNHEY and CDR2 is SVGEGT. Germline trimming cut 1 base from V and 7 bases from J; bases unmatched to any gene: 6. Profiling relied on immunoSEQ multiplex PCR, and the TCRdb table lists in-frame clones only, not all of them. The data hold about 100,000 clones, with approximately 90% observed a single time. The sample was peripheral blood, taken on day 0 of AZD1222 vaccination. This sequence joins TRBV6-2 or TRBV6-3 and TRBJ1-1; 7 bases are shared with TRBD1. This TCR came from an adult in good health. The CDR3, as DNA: TGTGCCAGCAGTTACTACGACAGGGACTTTGAAGCTTTCTTT. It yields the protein CASSYYDRDFEAFF.